These 26 T cell receptor beta chains share one sample of origin, sequenced in a study of blood T cell repertoires in COVID-19. Assay used: immunoSEQ multiplex PCR; TCRdb lists only in-frame clones, some missing. The sample gives over 250,000 clones, around 90% of which show up once; roughly 2.6% is in the top ten. The sample taken for sequencing was PBMCs or T cells enriched from blood (not recorded which). These TCRs come from a man aged 55 to 70 who had recovered from COVID-19.

The chain combines TRBV5-1 with TRBJ2-3; 12 bases agree with TRBD1. This CDR3 is built from 17 residues. V shed 6 bases, J shed 3 bases, and the junction held 11 bases outside the gene matches. CDR1 is SGHRS and CDR2 is YFSETQ in the germline V gene. The CDR3 DNA reads as TGCGCCAGCACCGTAGGGACAGGGGGCGAGTTTACAGATACGCAGTATTTT. Translation: CASTVGTGGEFTDTQYF.

The rearrangement links TRBV20-1 to TRBJ2-7; TRBD2 might be the D (5 bases). CDR3 length equals 11 residues. V dropped 3 bases and J dropped 5 bases, with 8 bases sitting between them. Germline V gene lookup returns CDR1 DFQATT and CDR2 SNEGSKA (reference sequence). The CDR3 spells CSARDGNEQYF. In DNA form, the CDR3 reads TGCAGTGCTAGGGACGGGAACGAGCAGTACTTC.

V and J are TRBV9 and TRBJ2-3; the match to TRBD2 covers 7 bases. The CDR3 is made up of 15 amino acids. Germline CDR1 is SGDLS and CDR2 is YYNGEE. Trimming removed 4 bases from V and 0 bases from J; junction bases left unmatched: 5. The CDR3 loop is CASSLSGPSTDTQYF. The DNA for the CDR3 is TGTGCCAGCAGCCTTAGCGGGCCGAGCACAGATACGCAGTATTTT.

In its sample, this clone was seen once. The chain joins TRBV5-1 to TRBJ1-1; possibly TRBD1 for D (6 bases). The ends were cut back, 4 bases at V and 1 base at J, with 20 bases in the middle. Germline V gene data show CDR1 as SGHRS and CDR2 as YFSETQ. The CDR3 is 17 residues long. CDR3 residues: CASSLKPNIQGNTEAFF. The CDR3 bases are TGCGCCAGCAGCCTAAAACCAAATATACAGGGGAACACTGAAGCTTTCTTT.

The J gene is TRBJ1-5, the V gene TRBV3-1 (or the pseudogene TRBV3-2); D remains ambiguous. The length of the CDR3 is 14 residues. CDR1 is LGHDT and CDR2 is YNNKEL in the germline V gene (reference sequence). The V end lost 3 bases, the J end lost 0 bases, and 6 bases lay between the germline ends. The CDR3 loop is CASSQQYSNQPQHF. In nucleotides, the CDR3 is TGTGCCAGCAGCCAGCAGTATAGCAATCAGCCCCAGCATTTT.

The V and J genes are TRBV5-1 and TRBJ2-7; TRBD2 matches 12 bases. The germline CDR1 and CDR2 sequences are SGHRS and YFSETQ. The CDR3 totals 16 residues. V lost 0 bases to trimming and J lost 0 bases; unmatched junction nucleotides: 1. The CDR3 is CASSLGLAGASYEQYF. Here the CDR3 DNA reads TGCGCCAGCAGCTTGGGACTAGCGGGGGCCTCCTACGAGCAGTACTTC.

The chain has TRBV14 and TRBJ1-4, with 7 bases that match TRBD1. From germline, CDR1 is SGHDN and CDR2 FVKESK. The ends lost 3 bases at V and 4 bases at J; junction bases unmatched: 14. This CDR3 region has 18 residues. The DNA for the CDR3 is TGTGCCAGCAGCCACTCATTGACAGGGCTGAGGGGTAATGAAAAACTGTTTTTT. Its protein product is CASSHSLTGLRGNEKLFF.

The table lists this clone with a count of one. V gene TRBV7-2 combines with J gene TRBJ2-2; D might be TRBD2 (6 bases). V lost 4 bases and J lost 5, with 11 bases in between. This CDR3 spans 14 amino acids. CDR1 is SGHTA, CDR2 FQGNSA, per germline. CDR3 DNA sequence: TGTGCCAGCAGCTATATACGGGGGACCGGGGAGCTGTTTTTT. This codes for CASSYIRGTGELFF.

This clone was seen once. The rearrangement links TRBV19 to TRBJ1-4; 7 bases align to TRBD1. The CDR3 loop spans 14 amino acids. Looked up from germline, CDR1 is LNHDA and CDR2 is SQIVND (reference sequence). With V trimmed by 6 bases and J by 3 bases, 4 bases remained unmatched. CDR3 nucleotides: TGTGCCAGTAGGCGACAGGGTTCTAATGAAAAACTGTTTTTT. Encoded protein: CASRRQGSNEKLFF. The whole variable domain, filled in from reference TRBV19 and TRBJ1-4, reads DGGITQSPKYLFRKEGQNVTLSCEQNLNHDAMYWYRQDPGQGLRLIYYSQIVNDFQKGDIAEGYSVSREKKESFPLTVTSAQKNPTAFYLCASRRQGSNEKLFFGSGTQLSVL.

The chain has TRBV28 and TRBJ2-1; 16 positions match TRBD2. With 5 bases clipped from V and 0 bases from J, the junction kept 10 bases outside the gene matches. The germline gives CDR1 MDHEN, CDR2 SYDVKM. This CDR3 comprises 20 residues. Here the CDR3 reads CASSPGGLAGGESSYNEQFF. The CDR3 DNA reads TGTGCCAGCAGTCCGGGGGGACTAGCGGGAGGGGAAAGCTCCTACAATGAGCAGTTCTTC. The full variable domain, completed using reference TRBV28 and TRBJ2-1, is DVKVTQSSRYLVKRTGEKVFLECVQDMDHENMFWYRQDPGLGLRLIYFSYDVKMKEKGDIPEGYSVSREKKERFSLILESASTNQTSMYLCASSPGGLAGGESSYNEQFFGPGTRLTVL.

The chain is built from TRBV3-1 (or the pseudogene TRBV3-2) and TRBJ1-1; D is uncertain. CDR3 length: 16 amino acids. Germline lookup yields CDR1 LGHDT and CDR2 YNNKEL (reference sequence). The V and J ends lost 2 bases and 1 base respectively, with 14 bases between them. CDR3 protein: CASSQPGRTPNTEAFF. In DNA, the CDR3 is TGTGCCAGCAGCCAACCTGGTCGCACTCCGAACACTGAAGCTTTCTTT.

The chain joins TRBV6-6 to TRBJ2-7, with TRBD2 identical over 12 bases. The germline V gene has CDR1 MNHNY and CDR2 SVGAGI (reference sequence). Trimming took 6 bases from V and 6 from J; bases not matched to a gene: 12. The CDR3 extends over 16 amino acids. Written as DNA, the CDR3 is TGTGCCAGCAGCAAACTAGCGGGAGGACCCCACGCCGAGCAGTACTTC. Translating it yields CASSKLAGGPHAEQYF.

This chain joins TRBV7-2 and TRBJ2-3, with 11 nucleotides matching TRBD2. With 2 bases clipped from V and 7 bases from J, the junction kept 2 bases outside the gene matches. This CDR3 region has 14 residues. CDR1 is SGHTA and CDR2 is FQGNSA in the germline V gene. CDR3 sequence: CASSLLAGGNTQYF. The CDR3 DNA reads TGTGCCAGCAGCTTACTAGCGGGGGGAAATACGCAGTATTTT.

CDR3 coding DNA: TGTGCCAGCTCACTTCGGACAGGGGGCACTGAAGCTTTCTTT. Translated: CASSLRTGGTEAFF. This chain connects TRBV18 to TRBJ1-1, with TRBD1 matching over 10 bases. The CDR3 is made up of 14 amino acids. Germline assignment: CDR1 KGHSH and CDR2 LQKENI. V was clipped by 4 bases and J by 4 bases; unmatched bases: 3.

This clone was seen just once. The rearrangement links TRBV11-3 to TRBJ2-2; TRBD2 might be the D (6 bases). The CDR3 contains 15 residues. Trimming took 3 bases from V and 5 from J, leaving 13 bases between them. Germline loops: CDR1 SGHNT, CDR2 YENEEA. For the CDR3, the DNA is TGTGCCAGCAGCTTCTCCGGGACTGAGACCGGGGAGCTGTTTTTT. Translation gives CASSFSGTETGELFF.

The gene calls are TRBV6-2 or TRBV6-3 and TRBJ1-1; D gene ambiguous. Germline V gene data show CDR1 as MNHEY and CDR2 as SVGEGT. There are 11 residues in the CDR3. V lost 3 bases and J 10 bases, leaving 9 bases between the germline ends. The CDR3 reads CASSYRGGAFF. The CDR3 DNA sequence: TGTGCCAGCAGTTATAGAGGAGGAGCTTTCTTT.

This chain links TRBV5-1 with TRBJ2-1; 9 bases match TRBD2. The V gene end was trimmed by 4 bases and the J gene end by 9 bases; junction bases not matched to a gene: 11. The germline V gene has CDR1 SGHRS and CDR2 YFSETQ. This CDR3 spans 15 amino acids. CDR3 nucleotide sequence: TGCGCCAGCAGCCTGGGACTAGCAGATCTTGGTGAGCAGTTCTTC. Its protein product is CASSLGLADLGEQFF.

This chain joins TRBV9 and TRBJ2-7; 9 bases map to TRBD1. Germline values: CDR1 SGDLS, CDR2 YYNGEE. Trimming took 4 bases from V and 4 from J; bases not matched to a gene: 9. The CDR3 has 15 amino acids. CDR3 in amino acids: CASSPGTGSFYEQYF. DNA for the CDR3: TGTGCCAGCAGCCCCGGGACAGGGAGTTTTTACGAGCAGTACTTC.

The V call is TRBV18, the J call TRBJ2-5; 7 nucleotides match TRBD2. The germline V gene has CDR1 KGHSH and CDR2 LQKENI. The CDR3 spans 15 residues. The ends lost 2 bases at V and 4 bases at J; junction bases unmatched: 7. In DNA, the CDR3 is TGTGCCAGCTCACCAGGACTAGATTCCCGAGAGACCCAGTACTTC. The encoded protein is CASSPGLDSRETQYF.

This chain connects TRBV30 to TRBJ2-1, with 10 nucleotides matching TRBD2. The CDR3 contains 16 residues. V trimming: 0 bases; J trimming: 2 bases; junction bases outside the gene matches: 4. Germline V gene sequence: CDR1 GTSNPN, CDR2 SVGIG (reference sequence). The CDR3 reads CAWSVPLAGPYNEQFF. CDR3 nucleotides: TGTGCCTGGAGTGTACCACTAGCGGGGCCCTACAATGAGCAGTTCTTC.

The chain links TRBV6-1 to TRBJ1-2; D gene ambiguous. Trimming stripped 0 bases from V and 4 bases from J, with 6 bases between. CDR3 length equals 13 residues. Germline loops: CDR1 MNHNS, CDR2 SASEGT. The CDR3 region has the DNA TGTGCCAGCAGTGAAGCTGGCCGCTATGGCTACACCTTC. Translated: CASSEAGRYGYTF.

With respect to this clone: An end of the junction differs from the germline gene, which may be a read error. This rearrangement joins TRBV29-1 to TRBJ2-2; D might be TRBD1 (7 bases). The CDR3 contains 14 residues. In germline, CDR1 is SQVTM, CDR2 ANQGSEA. For the CDR3, the DNA is TGCAGCGTCACCGGGACAGAGAACACCGGGGGGCTGTTTTTT. This encodes CSVTGTENTGGLFF.

This clone was picked up a small number of times. The chain carries TRBV7-9 and TRBJ2-7; D not resolved. The CDR3 spans 13 residues. CDR1 is SEHNR, CDR2 FQNEAQ, per germline (reference sequence). V was trimmed by 2 bases and J by 6 bases, leaving 11 bases between them. For the CDR3, the DNA is TGTGCCAGCAGCTTATCTCGTCGCGGCGAGCAGTACTTC. Protein sequence: CASSLSRRGEQYF.

The gene calls are TRBV25-1 and TRBJ1-5; D is perhaps TRBD1 (6 bases). V was shortened by 5 bases and J by 4 bases, with 12 bases between the two germline ends. Germline CDR1 and CDR2: MGHDK and SYGVNS. This CDR3 region has 14 residues. The chain's CDR3 is CASSSDRRNQPQHF. For the CDR3, the DNA is TGTGCCAGCAGTAGCGACAGGAGGAATCAGCCCCAGCATTTT.

The chain joins TRBV7-3 to TRBJ2-5; TRBD1 matches at 8 bases. This CDR3 region has 14 residues. J gave up 3 bases and V 6 bases, and 6 bases lay outside the gene matches. The germline gives CDR1 SGHTA, CDR2 FQGTGA. The CDR3 is CASSSQGAKETQYF. CDR3 sequence (DNA): TGTGCCAGCAGTAGCCAGGGGGCAAAAGAGACCCAGTACTTC.

J is TRBJ2-3 and V is TRBV3-1 (or the pseudogene TRBV3-2); 7 positions agree with TRBD2. Trimming cost V 6 bases and J 4 bases; bases outside gene matches: 13. The germline V gene encodes CDR1 LGHDT and CDR2 YNNKEL (reference sequence). The CDR3 length is 16 residues. This CDR3 reads CASRPRAGPAPDTQYF. Written as DNA, the CDR3 is TGTGCCAGCAGACCTCGAGCGGGACCGGCCCCAGATACGCAGTATTTT.